These 22 T cell receptor beta chains were sequenced from one sample in a study of OX40 agonist ivuxolimab in advanced cancers. The data were produced by immunoSEQ multiplex PCR, yet TCRdb's version contains in-frame clones alone and is incomplete. Of 90,000 to 120,000 clones listed, around 90% are singletons. Material: CD4+ or CD8+ T cells sorted from blood, obtained in a trial of the OX40 agonist ivuxolimab. These receptors originate from an adult with an advanced solid tumor such as melanoma, head and neck, liver or kidney cancer.

This chain uses TRBV7-8 with TRBJ1-3, with D perhaps matching TRBD1 (6 bases). Trimming left V 6 bases short and J 4 bases short, with 16 bases between. CDR3 size: 15 residues. The germline gives CDR1 SGHVS, CDR2 FQNEAQ. CDR3 amino acids: CASRPQGVVGNTIYF. The DNA of the CDR3 is TGTGCCAGCAGGCCACAGGGAGTAGTCGGAAACACCATATATTTT.

The V call is TRBV30, the J call TRBJ1-2; D remains ambiguous. The CDR3 contains 13 residues. V lost 0 bases and J lost 8, with 13 bases in between. CDR1 is GTSNPN, CDR2 SVGIG, per germline (reference sequence). CDR3 in DNA: TGTGCCTGGAGTGTCGGCCAAGACGTGGGCTACACCTTC. Protein sequence: CAWSVGQDVGYTF.

This chain uses TRBV18 with TRBJ2-5; the D gene could be TRBD1 or TRBD2 (5 bases each). V gave up 5 bases and J gave up 5 bases, with 18 bases separating them. The CDR3 spans 15 residues. Germline-derived CDR1 and CDR2 are KGHSH and LQKENI. The CDR3 spells CASSFSYTGRETQYF. The DNA of the CDR3 is TGTGCCAGCTCATTCTCATATACGGGACGGGAGACCCAGTACTTC.

The gene calls are TRBV28 and TRBJ2-7, with D unresolved. Germline V gene sequence: CDR1 MDHEN, CDR2 SYDVKM. This CDR3 is built from 11 residues. V was clipped by 6 bases and J by 4 bases, with 7 bases between them. The CDR3 loop reads CASSLTYEQYF. CDR3 coding DNA: TGTGCCAGCAGCCTAACATACGAGCAGTACTTC.

V gene TRBV9 combines with J gene TRBJ2-7, with 8 bases lining up with TRBD1. With V trimmed by 4 bases and J by 6 bases, 3 bases remained unmatched. CDR1 and CDR2 (germline): SGDLS, YYNGEE. This CDR3 is built from 12 residues. The CDR3 region has the DNA TGTGCCAGCAGCATAGACAGGGGCGAGCAGTACTTC. This codes for CASSIDRGEQYF.

The V call is TRBV13, the J call TRBJ2-3; 8 nucleotides agree with TRBD1. CDR3 length: 17 residues. Germline V gene sequence: CDR1 PRHDT, CDR2 FYEKMQ (reference sequence). V trimming: 5 bases; J trimming: 2 bases; junction bases outside the gene matches: 12. The CDR3: CASSPRQGQGITDTQYF. The CDR3 DNA follows: TGTGCCAGCAGCCCCCGACAGGGGCAGGGGATCACAGATACGCAGTATTTT. The full variable domain, in which reference TRBV13 and TRBJ2-3 provide the parts outside the CDR3, is AAGVIQSPRHLIKEKRETATLKCYPIPRHDTVYWYQQGPGQDPQFLISFYEKMQSDKGSIPDRFSAQQFSDYHSELNMSSLELGDSALYFCASSPRQGQGITDTQYFGPGTRLTVL.

Only one count was recorded for this clone. The chain couples TRBV5-1 to TRBJ1-6; D is perhaps TRBD1 (6 bases). Germline CDR1 and CDR2: SGHRS and YFSETQ. V lost 0 bases to trimming and J lost 0 bases, with 13 bases between them. This CDR3 is 18 amino acids long. Here the CDR3 reads CASSLAADRSSYNSPLHF. CDR3 sequence (DNA): TGCGCCAGCAGCTTGGCCGCTGACAGGAGCTCCTATAATTCACCCCTCCACTTT. Full variable domain (rest looked up from reference TRBV5-1 and TRBJ1-6): KAGVTQTPRYLIKTRGQQVTLSCSPISGHRSVSWYQQTPGQGLQFLFEYFSETQRNKGNFPGRFSGRQFSNSRSEMNVSTLELGDSALYLCASSLAADRSSYNSPLHFGNGTRLTVT.

The CDR3 DNA is TGTGCCAGCAGTTGGGCGGGGGGCAATCAGCCCCAGCATTTT. Its translation: CASSWAGGNQPQHF. The gene calls are TRBV28 and TRBJ1-5; D is possibly TRBD1 (5 bases). Looked up from germline, CDR1 is MDHEN and CDR2 is SYDVKM. CDR3 size: 14 residues. V was trimmed by 4 bases and J by 2 bases, leaving 9 bases between them.

The gene calls are TRBV27 and TRBJ2-1, with 7 bases that match TRBD2. Per germline, CDR1 MNHEY and CDR2 SMNVEV (reference sequence). V shed 3 bases and J 11 bases; nucleotides not matched to a gene: 7. The CDR3 length is 13 residues. The CDR3 region is CASSLPGGGKQFF. As DNA, the CDR3 is TGTGCCAGCAGTTTGCCGGGGGGTGGGAAGCAGTTCTTC.

The chain is built from TRBV25-1 and TRBJ2-1, with 14 bases fitting TRBD2. Germline loops: CDR1 MGHDK, CDR2 SYGVNS. This CDR3 is built from 16 residues. V lost 4 bases, J lost 6 bases, and 5 bases stayed unmatched. The chain's CDR3 is CASSGETSGRGNEQFF. CDR3 DNA sequence: TGTGCCAGCAGTGGAGAGACTAGCGGGAGGGGCAATGAGCAGTTCTTC.

V is TRBV18 and J is TRBJ1-1; D ambiguous. Germline loops: CDR1 KGHSH, CDR2 LQKENI. The CDR3 contains 16 residues. Trimming stripped 2 bases from V and 1 base from J, with 14 bases between. In nucleotides, the CDR3 is TGTGCCAGCTCACCAGAGTCAAATTTGGGGAACACTGAAGCTTTCTTT. Translated, it gives CASSPESNLGNTEAFF.

V usage is TRBV6-6 and J usage is TRBJ1-3, with a tentative D call TRBD1 (6 bases). The CDR3 totals 16 residues. Trimming pared 3 bases from V and 4 bases from J, leaving 16 bases between. The germline V gene encodes CDR1 MNHNY and CDR2 SVGAGI (reference sequence). CDR3 protein: CASSYIGGALGNTIYF. DNA for the CDR3: TGTGCCAGCAGTTATATAGGGGGGGCTCTGGGAAACACCATATATTTT.

The rearrangement uses TRBV25-1 and TRBJ2-7; perhaps TRBD2 as D (6 bases). Germline values: CDR1 MGHDK, CDR2 SYGVNS. Between the trimmed V and J ends, which lost 7 bases and 3 bases, there was a span of 16 bases. The CDR3 contains 14 residues. The CDR3 coding sequence is TGTGCCAGCACTTCCGGGACTTCAAACTACGAGCAGTACTTC. Its translation is CASTSGTSNYEQYF.

V gene TRBV4-3 combines with J gene TRBJ1-3, with TRBD1 matching over 8 bases. The CDR3 length is 14 residues. V was clipped by 4 bases and J by 4 bases; unmatched bases: 3. CDR1 is LGHNA and CDR2 is YSLEER in the germline V gene. The CDR3 DNA reads TGCGCCAGCAGCCGGACAGGGTTAGGAAACACCATATATTTT. Protein product: CASSRTGLGNTIYF.

The CDR3 reads CASSVGIFEDSYNSPLHF. The CDR3 DNA is TGTGCCAGCAGCGTAGGAATATTTGAAGACTCCTATAATTCACCCCTCCACTTT. The V call is TRBV9, the J call TRBJ1-6; no clear D. CDR3 length: 18 residues. In germline, CDR1 is SGDLS, CDR2 YYNGEE. V lost 0 bases and J lost 0, with 13 bases in between.

The V call is TRBV28, the J call TRBJ2-1, with no clear D. The CDR3 loop spans 13 amino acids. V was cut by 5 bases and J by 7 bases, with 12 bases left in between. The germline V gene has CDR1 MDHEN and CDR2 SYDVKM. The CDR3 here is CASSPPTRNEQFF. In DNA form, the CDR3 reads TGTGCCAGCAGTCCACCTACTCGTAATGAGCAGTTCTTC. Based on the CDR3 plus reference TRBV28 and TRBJ2-1, the full variable domain is DVKVTQSSRYLVKRTGEKVFLECVQDMDHENMFWYRQDPGLGLRLIYFSYDVKMKEKGDIPEGYSVSREKKERFSLILESASTNQTSMYLCASSPPTRNEQFFGPGTRLTVL.

This sequence joins TRBV13 and TRBJ2-7, with TRBD1 identical over 9 bases. Per the germline V gene, CDR1 is PRHDT and CDR2 is FYEKMQ (reference sequence). The trim removed 4 bases at V and 5 bases at J, leaving 9 bases unmatched. This CDR3 comprises 15 residues. This CDR3 is CASSSPGQGSHEQYF. In DNA, the CDR3 is TGTGCCAGCAGCTCGCCGGGACAGGGATCCCACGAGCAGTACTTC.

The rearrangement links TRBV25-1 to TRBJ1-2; possible D gene TRBD1, 6 bases. This CDR3 is 14 amino acids long. V lost 4 bases and J lost 4, with 13 bases in between. CDR1 and CDR2 (germline): MGHDK, SYGVNS. The CDR3 here is CASSGTGPSYGYTF. DNA of the CDR3: TGTGCCAGCAGTGGTACAGGGCCCAGCTATGGCTACACCTTC.

This sequence joins TRBV14 and TRBJ2-6; D is tentatively TRBD1 or TRBD2 (6 bases each). The CDR3 spans 17 residues. In germline, CDR1 is SGHDN, CDR2 FVKESK. Trimming cost V 4 bases and J 2 bases, with 15 bases left between them. The CDR3 DNA follows: TGTGCCAGCAGCCGGATTACAGGGAGGCCTGGGGCCAACGTCCTGACTTTC. Translated, it gives CASSRITGRPGANVLTF.

J is TRBJ2-5 and V is TRBV5-1; possible D gene TRBD1, 6 bases. This CDR3 has 14 amino acids. Germline CDR1 SGHRS, CDR2 YFSETQ. Trimming cost V 3 bases and J 0 bases, with 9 bases left between them. CDR3 loop: CASSYRTDQETQYF. In DNA, the CDR3 is TGCGCCAGCAGCTACCGGACAGACCAAGAGACCCAGTACTTC.

The chain employs TRBV10-1 and TRBJ2-7; 8 bases match TRBD2. Germline V lookup: CDR1 WNHNN, CDR2 SYGVQD (reference sequence). The V and J ends lost 5 bases and 4 bases, in that order; junction bases with no gene match: 7. This CDR3 is 14 amino acids long. The CDR3 sequence: CASSPSGSLYEQYF. DNA for the CDR3: TGCGCCAGCAGTCCGAGCGGGAGTTTGTACGAGCAGTACTTC.

The chain joins TRBV27 to TRBJ2-3; 7 bases match TRBD2. The CDR3 is 14 residues long. V lost 2 bases and J lost 6; bases outside the gene matches: 5. Germline V gene sequence: CDR1 MNHEY, CDR2 SMNVEV (reference sequence). The CDR3 here is CASSLNSGWDTQYF. The CDR3 coding sequence is TGTGCCAGCAGTTTAAATAGCGGGTGGGATACGCAGTATTTT.